This entry features one TCR beta chain sequence. The record originates from a study of OX40 agonist ivuxolimab in advanced cancers. Sequencing used immunoSEQ multiplex PCR; TCRdb keeps in-frame clones, though not all of them. The sample holds 50,000 to 65,000 clones; about nine tenths are singletons and the top ten take 20% to 25%. This CDR3 is 15 amino acids long. V lost 8 bases and J 1 base, leaving 16 bases between the germline ends. Germline V gives CDR1 SGHTA, CDR2 FQGTGA. This specimen consisted of CD4+ or CD8+ T cells sorted from blood, obtained in a trial of the OX40 agonist ivuxolimab. The genes are TRBV7-3 and TRBJ2-3; D is undetermined. The TCR sequence derives from an adult with an advanced solid tumor such as melanoma, head and neck, liver or kidney cancer. The CDR3 here is CASSLWGRGTDTQYF. The CDR3 nucleotides are TGTGCCAGCTCTCTATGGGGTCGGGGCACAGATACGCAGTATTTT.